These 5 T cell receptor beta chains came from one sample sequenced in a study of blood T cell repertoires in COVID-19. TCRdb's table, derived via immunoSEQ multiplex PCR, lists solely in-frame clones and lacks some. The sample contains about 220,000 clones, 88% of which appear only once. The source material was PBMCs or T cells enriched from blood (not recorded which). These TCRs come from a woman in her twenties or thirties who had recovered from COVID-19.

V usage is TRBV19 and J usage is TRBJ1-1, with D possibly matching TRBD1 (5 bases). The V gene lost 4 bases and the J gene lost 5 bases, with 11 bases spanning the gap. Germline CDR1 and CDR2: LNHDA and SQIVND (reference sequence). The CDR3 totals 13 residues. CDR3 protein: CASSTRGGTEAFF. The CDR3 region has the DNA TGTGCCAGTAGTACAAGGGGAGGGACTGAAGCTTTCTTT.

This chain links TRBV11-2 with TRBJ1-6; D unclear. This CDR3 has 15 amino acids. The V and J ends lost 4 bases and 5 bases respectively, with 12 bases between them. The germline V gene encodes CDR1 SGHAT and CDR2 FQNNGV. The DNA of the CDR3 is TGTGCCAGCAGCTCCAAAGACGGGAATAATTCACCCCTCCACTTT. Its protein is CASSSKDGNNSPLHF. Based on the CDR3 plus reference TRBV11-2 and TRBJ1-6, the full variable domain is EAGVAQSPRYKIIEKRQSVAFWCNPISGHATLYWYQQILGQGPKLLIQFQNNGVVDDSQLPKDRFSAERLKGVDSTLKIQPAKLEDSAVYLCASSSKDGNNSPLHFGNGTRLTVT.

This chain links TRBV2 with TRBJ1-2; 9 nucleotides agree with TRBD1. V dropped 2 bases and J dropped 6; count of bases not matched to a gene: 10. The CDR3 totals 16 residues. The V gene's germline CDR1 is SNHLY and CDR2 FYNNEI. CDR3 nucleotide sequence: TGTGCCAGCAGTGAACTTGGGGTTGGGACAGGGAATGGCTACACCTTC. Its protein product is CASSELGVGTGNGYTF.

V and J are TRBV12-3 or TRBV12-4 and TRBJ2-1; no clear D. Trimming removed 1 base from V and 7 bases from J, with 5 bases in between. The CDR3 extends over 12 amino acids. The CDR3 DNA follows: TGTGCCAGCAGTTTAGTGTTAAATGAGCAGTTCTTC. Amino acids: CASSLVLNEQFF.

This rearrangement joins TRBV6-5 to TRBJ1-2; D is possibly TRBD1 (6 bases). Trimming shortened V by 6 bases and J by 2 bases, and 13 bases separated the two germline ends. CDR1 MNHEY and CDR2 SVGAGI come from the germline V gene. The CDR3 contains 14 residues. The CDR3 DNA reads as TGTGCCAGCAGCCAACAGGGCTGGAACTATGGCTACACCTTC. Translation: CASSQQGWNYGYTF.